This TCR beta chain stems from a study of siplizumab effects on memory and regulatory T cells. This CDR3 spans 15 amino acids. Trimming took 3 bases from V and 7 from J; bases not matched to a gene: 7. Per germline, CDR1 SGHTA and CDR2 FQGNSA. Whole-study results and caveats: Contribution to the alloresponse seemed major for naive T cells, which also seemed more diverse than memory cells.

Details on this clone: Its antigen is not known.

Sequenced by immunoSEQ multiplex PCR; TCRdb stores in-frame clones only, minus some. The table includes 100,000 or so clones, around 92% detected once. Sequencing was carried out using CD4+ T cells sorted from blood. The clonotype comes from a human donor in good health. Some clones in this sample may be carry-over from other donors' samples. The rearrangement uses TRBV7-2 and TRBJ2-2, with TRBD1 matching over 8 bases. For the CDR3, the DNA is TGTGCCAGCAGCTTGGGGCAGGGGGCAAGCGGGGAGCTGTTTTTT. Translating it yields CASSLGQGASGELFF.